The rows below give T cell receptor beta chains drawn from one sample of a study of blood T cell repertoires in COVID-19. The data were produced by immunoSEQ multiplex PCR, yet TCRdb's version contains in-frame clones alone and is incomplete. There are about 170,000 clones in the sample; roughly 83% occur only once, and roughly 9.2% lies in the top ten. The specimen was peripheral blood. These TCRs come from an elderly woman with active or convalescent COVID-19. The conserved cysteine and the conserved F or W are not part of the CDR3 here.

j_call v_call cdr3_aa
TRBJ1-1 TRBV27 ASRDSNTEAF
TRBJ1-5 TRBV7-2 ASSRGLGQPQH
TRBJ1-1 TRBV6-5 ASSRREGGEAF
TRBJ1-4 TRBV4-1 ASSPGQGKATNEKLF
TRBJ1-2 TRBV7-2 ASSLGGRANYGYT
TRBJ1-6 TRBV7-8 ASSLGQTIYNSPLH
TRBJ2-7 TRBV5-4 ASSLPSGYEQY
TRBJ1-5 TRBV6-5 ASSEQGLHNQPQH
TRBJ2-7 TRBV3-1/TRBV3-2 ASSQGGGTGLVEQY
TRBJ2-3 TRBV3-1/TRBV3-2 ASSPWTSPDTQY
TRBJ2-3 TRBV2 ASSVSGTETDTQY
TRBJ1-1 TRBV7-9 ASSLGTGFGNTEAF
TRBJ1-2 TRBV7-9 ASSLVRASDFNYGYT
TRBJ1-1 TRBV29-1 SDGTVNNEAF
TRBJ2-1 TRBV11-3 ASSSLTGTGINEQF
TRBJ2-5 TRBV5-1 ASSSGQGAETQY
TRBJ2-5 TRBV6-6 ATSSGVSGETQY
TRBJ2-3 TRBV4-1 ASSQGGQPSTDTQY
TRBJ1-1 TRBV18 ASSKLTGNTEAF
TRBJ1-1 TRBV27 ASTSRHTPIVLNTEAF
TRBJ1-6 TRBV6-5 ASSYSSGTKNSPLH
TRBJ2-2 TRBV29-1 SVSPGQGYTGELF
TRBJ2-1 TRBV5-5 ASSLTPTGSYNEQF
TRBJ2-1 TRBV19 ASSPPGYYNEQF
TRBJ1-5 TRBV7-2 ASSLQGDSNQPQH
TRBJ1-6 TRBV5-1 ASTVGQTNSPLH
TRBJ2-7 TRBV7-9 ASSPRTSGNYEQY
TRBJ1-2 TRBV4-3 ASSQPDRGYGYT
TRBJ1-6 TRBV20-1 SASQGGDHSPLH
TRBJ1-1 TRBV5-4 ASSLQYRVGTEAF
TRBJ2-1 TRBV9 ASSVDPGTGGSNEQF